This TCR beta chain derives from a study of blood T cell repertoires in COVID-19. The wider study: Researchers got acute and convalescent COVID-19 samples from the United States, Italy and Spain.

Assay: immunoSEQ multiplex PCR; the TCRdb copy retains only in-frame clones and omits some. The sample has around 53,000 clones, 85% to 90% seen once. CDR1 is SNHLY and CDR2 is FYNNEI in the germline V gene. The CDR3 is 13 residues long. V lost 2 bases, J lost 8 bases, and 7 bases lay in between. The sequence came from a man aged 45 to 65 with acute or convalescent COVID-19. The sample consisted of peripheral blood. The V and J genes are TRBV2 and TRBJ1-6; D remains ambiguous. CDR3 nucleotides: TGTGCCAGCAGTGAAAGCCGGGATTCACCCCTCCACTTT. It codes for CASSESRDSPLHF.